The present TCR beta chain was sequenced within a study of beta chain features in type 1 diabetes. Findings and limits, study-wide: All four CD4+ subsets of Type 1 diabetes patients contained TCRB CDR3s that were moderately but significantly shorter.

The CDR3 totals 15 residues. The germline gives CDR1 WSHSY, CDR2 SAAADI. V was clipped by 6 bases and J by 2 bases; unmatched bases: 5. In the case of this clone: What it recognizes is unknown.

As every portion of the isolated RNA was reverse transcribed, the sequencing read expressed TCRB transcripts. This table comes from immunoSEQ multiplex PCR, and its TCRdb copy is limited to in-frame clones, with some not included. The sample contains about 650,000 clones, approximately 13% of which appear only once. This TCR came from a man aged 25-40 years with type 1 diabetes. The rearrangement joins TRBV10-2 to TRBJ2-5; TRBD1 matches at 11 bases. The sample was naive CD4+ T cells from blood. CDR3 DNA: TGCGCCAGCAGCGGGACAGGGGGACTACAAGAGACCCAGTACTTC. Its translation: CASSGTGGLQETQYF.